Reported below is one T cell receptor (beta chain). One end of the junction is discordant with germline, which a read error may explain. The CDR3 extends over 12 amino acids. Looked up from germline, CDR1 is GTSNPN and CDR2 is SVGIG (reference sequence). This record comes from a study of blood T cell repertoires in COVID-19. Sequencing used immunoSEQ multiplex PCR; TCRdb keeps in-frame clones, though not all of them. The repertoire holds about 210,000 clones, with about four fifths as singletons. The rearrangement uses TRBV30 and TRBJ2-7; 12 bases match TRBD1. This sequence was found in a woman between 35 and 50 years old with acute or convalescent COVID-19. The sequenced material came from peripheral blood. The CDR3 DNA sequence: TGTGCCTGGAGTGTACGGGACAGGGGGCTTATTTTT. This translates into CAWSVRDRGLIF.